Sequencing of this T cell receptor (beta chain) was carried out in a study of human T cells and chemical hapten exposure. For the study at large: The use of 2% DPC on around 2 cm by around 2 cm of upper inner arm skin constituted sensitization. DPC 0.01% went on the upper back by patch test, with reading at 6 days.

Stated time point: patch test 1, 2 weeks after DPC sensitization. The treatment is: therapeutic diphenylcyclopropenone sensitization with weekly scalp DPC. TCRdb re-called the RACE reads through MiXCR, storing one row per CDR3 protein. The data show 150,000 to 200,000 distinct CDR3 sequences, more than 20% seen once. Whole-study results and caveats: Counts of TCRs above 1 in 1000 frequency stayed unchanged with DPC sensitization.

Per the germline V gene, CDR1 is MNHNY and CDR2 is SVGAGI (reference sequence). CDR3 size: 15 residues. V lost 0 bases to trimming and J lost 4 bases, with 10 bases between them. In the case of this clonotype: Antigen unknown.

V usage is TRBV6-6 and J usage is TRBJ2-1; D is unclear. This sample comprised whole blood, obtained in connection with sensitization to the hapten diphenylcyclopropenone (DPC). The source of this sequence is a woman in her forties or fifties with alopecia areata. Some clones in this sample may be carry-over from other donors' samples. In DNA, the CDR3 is TGTGCCAGCAGTTACTCGATCCCCAAATACAATGAGCAGTTCTTC. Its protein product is CASSYSIPKYNEQFF.